This T cell receptor beta chain came from a study of regulatory T cells in long-lasting Graves disease. Arm-PCR of CDR3 regions and iRepertoire HTBI primers were used to build TCR beta libraries. TCRdb analysed the multiplex PCR reads with MiXCR anew, one entry per CDR3 protein. The sample has roughly 610,000 distinct CDR3 sequences; about 16% are singletons. Trimming shortened V by 3 bases and J by 1 base, and 9 bases separated the two germline ends. The CDR3 runs 15 residues. Germline CDR1 reads LGHDT; CDR2 reads YNNKEL (reference sequence). Time point in this sample: newly diagnosed GD, antithyroid drugs for less than 3 months. Extracted PBMC RNA gave rise to the TCR library. Graves' disease diagnoses followed American Thyroid Association guidelines. The data were also submitted as part of a second study, on T cells in Graves' hyperthyroidism and ophthalmopathy. That work adds: No progression to ophthalmopathy during 18 months of follow-up defined stable disease.

This receptor was obtained from a man between 18 and 35 years old with Graves disease. The genes are TRBV3-1 and TRBJ2-2; D is unclear. The material sequenced was peripheral blood mononuclear cells (PBMCs), taken at new diagnosis, from a patient treated with antithyroid drugs. Here the CDR3 reads CASSQRLGNTGELFF. CDR3 DNA: TGTGCCAGCAGCCAGCGACTTGGGAACACCGGGGAGCTGTTTTTT.